This T cell receptor (beta chain) was observed in a study of immune heterogeneity within non-small cell lung tumors. Study-level results: The high-frequency T-cell receptor beta clonotypes mostly did not match up between individual patients.

Genomic DNA extracted from bulk tumor tissue served as template. A total of around 660 ng was used per sample. Several far-apart biopsies were taken per primary tumor during surgery. The patients were newly diagnosed with non-small cell lung cancer, had not been treated, and had curative surgery. Curative-intent surgery was being performed on the donors, who were patients newly diagnosed with non-small cell lung cancer. In germline, CDR1 is SNHLY, CDR2 FYNNEI. V shed 6 bases and J 3 bases; nucleotides not matched to a gene: 4. This CDR3 is 13 amino acids long. Multiplex PCR (32 V and 13 J primers) was used to amplify the TCR beta CDR3. TCRdb re-called the multiplex PCR reads with MiXCR, one entry per CDR3 protein. The table includes under 3,000 distinct CDR3 sequences, 25% to 30% detected once. By share of the sample, this clonotype is large. Its cognate antigen is unknown.

The sample taken for sequencing was lung tumor tissue. This chain joins TRBV2 and TRBJ2-5; 7 bases are a match to TRBD1. This receptor was identified in a man in his sixties with non-small cell lung cancer. CDR3 sequence reads: CASSGTAKETQYF. The CDR3 region has the DNA TGTGCCAGCAGCGGGACAGCCAAAGAGACCCAGTACTTC.